Listed here are 15 T cell receptor beta chains from one sample, sequenced in a study of cytomegalovirus exposure and HLA in healthy donors. The primer mix had 60 Vbeta and 13 Jbeta primers. The method was immunoSEQ multiplex PCR; TCRdb's version includes in-frame clones alone and lacks a portion of them. The data hold roughly 140,000 clones, with 82% observed a single time. Sequenced input: PBMCs. These receptors all come from a male donor in good health and CMV-seronegative.

Comments on this clone: One junction end disagrees with the germline gene, perhaps due to a read error. The J gene is TRBJ2-5, the V gene TRBV7-9, with 8 bases fitting TRBD1. The length of the CDR3 is 15 residues. Germline-derived CDR1 and CDR2 are SEHNR and FQNEAQ (reference sequence). The CDR3 DNA reads TGTTCCAGCAGAGGGCAGGGGGCCGGTGGAGAGACCCAGTACTTC. It encodes CSSRGQGAGGETQYF.

The chain uses TRBV28 and TRBJ1-6, with a weak D call TRBD1 (6 bases). Germline CDR1 MDHEN, CDR2 SYDVKM. The length of the CDR3 is 15 residues. V lost 1 base and J lost 7, with 11 bases in between. DNA of the CDR3: TGTGCCAGCAGTTTATCCCACAGGGTGAATTCACCCCTCCACTTT. Translation gives CASSLSHRVNSPLHF.

A word on this clone: Other DNA sequences from this sample encode an identical CDR3 as well. The chain employs TRBV11-2 and TRBJ2-2; tentative D call: TRBD1 (5 bases). V lost 8 bases, J lost 4 bases, and 17 bases lay in between. The germline gives CDR1 SGHAT, CDR2 FQNNGV. The CDR3 runs 15 residues. The CDR3 is CASVPWQGGTGELFF. CDR3 DNA: TGTGCCAGCGTGCCTTGGCAGGGCGGCACCGGGGAGCTGTTTTTT.

V and J are TRBV5-1 and TRBJ1-4; 11 bases line up with TRBD1. This CDR3 region has 16 residues. Trimming cost V 0 bases and J 7 bases; bases outside gene matches: 5. CDR1 is SGHRS and CDR2 is YFSETQ in the germline V gene. CDR3 region: CASSLARGTGGEKLFF. The CDR3 nucleotides are TGCGCCAGCAGCTTGGCCCGCGGGACAGGGGGTGAAAAACTGTTTTTT. Full variable domain (missing parts from reference TRBV5-1 and TRBJ1-4): KAGVTQTPRYLIKTRGQQVTLSCSPISGHRSVSWYQQTPGQGLQFLFEYFSETQRNKGNFPGRFSGRQFSNSRSEMNVSTLELGDSALYLCASSLARGTGGEKLFFGSGTQLSVL.

The chain combines TRBV28 with TRBJ2-7, with a weak D call TRBD2 (6 bases). CDR1 and CDR2 (germline): MDHEN, SYDVKM. The CDR3 has 18 residues. Trimming took 7 bases from V and 2 from J, leaving 27 bases between them. For the CDR3, the DNA is TGTGCCAGCAATAATGAGGGACGGATCACACGGAGGGCCTACGAGCAGTACTTC. Encoded protein: CASNNEGRITRRAYEQYF. Drawing the rest from reference TRBV28 and TRBJ2-7, the complete variable domain is DVKVTQSSRYLVKRTGEKVFLECVQDMDHENMFWYRQDPGLGLRLIYFSYDVKMKEKGDIPEGYSVSREKKERFSLILESASTNQTSMYLCASNNEGRITRRAYEQYFGPGTRLTVT.

This chain uses TRBV6-6 with TRBJ2-5; D may be TRBD2 (5 bases). Judging by the DNA end, TRBJ2-7 fits better; the J call may be wrong. CDR3 length: 15 residues. The germline gives CDR1 MNHNY, CDR2 SVGAGI (reference sequence). CDR3 residues: CASAPLEGRTYEQYF. The CDR3 bases are TGTGCCAGCGCGCCCCTCGAGGGAAGAACCTACGAGCAGTACTTC.

This clone was observed a few times. This CDR3 is CASSDGTLFSNQPQHF. For the CDR3, the DNA is TGTGCCAGTAGCGACGGGACATTGTTTAGCAATCAGCCCCAGCATTTT. V usage is TRBV19 and J usage is TRBJ1-5; D is perhaps TRBD1 (6 bases). Trimming stripped 6 bases from V and 0 bases from J, with 15 bases between. CDR1 is LNHDA, CDR2 SQIVND, per germline (reference sequence). This CDR3 has 16 residues.

The V and J genes are TRBV4-1 and TRBJ1-1; D may be TRBD1 (5 bases). This CDR3 has 14 amino acids. With 1 base removed from V and 5 bases from J, the gap between germline ends came to 11 bases. Per the germline V gene, CDR1 is MGHRA and CDR2 is YSYEKL. CDR3 loop: CASSQGPKGTEAFF. The CDR3 DNA sequence: TGCGCCAGCAGCCAAGGCCCGAAGGGGACTGAAGCTTTCTTT.

The chain employs TRBV11-2 and TRBJ2-7, with a weak D call TRBD2 (5 bases). The CDR3 runs 14 residues. The V gene's germline CDR1 is SGHAT and CDR2 FQNNGV. V lost 1 base and J 6 bases, leaving 13 bases between the germline ends. The CDR3 DNA follows: TGTGCCAGCAGCTTAGGAGGGTCCTCATCCGAGCAGTACTTC. Translation: CASSLGGSSSEQYF.

The chain employs TRBV7-8 and TRBJ2-7; D is perhaps TRBD1 (5 bases). Germline V lookup: CDR1 SGHVS, CDR2 FQNEAQ. The CDR3 runs to 14 residues. Trimming cost V 5 bases and J 3 bases, with 14 bases left between them. The CDR3 loop reads CASSTQTAIYEQYF. The DNA of the CDR3 is TGTGCCAGCAGCACTCAGACAGCCATCTACGAGCAGTACTTC.

The J gene is TRBJ2-7, the V gene TRBV19; TRBD1 aligns across 8 bases. Germline-derived CDR1 and CDR2 are LNHDA and SQIVND (reference sequence). The CDR3 runs 14 residues. After removal of 8 bases from V and 0 bases from J, the junction contained 6 bases not matched to a gene. The CDR3 protein is CASSPGTGSYEQYF. DNA for the CDR3: TGTGCCAGTTCCCCCGGGACAGGCTCCTACGAGCAGTACTTC.

The count of this clone is one. This rearrangement joins TRBV19 to TRBJ1-6; D call uncertain. Trimming removed 4 bases at V and 7 bases at J, with 5 bases between. The CDR3 contains 12 residues. Per germline, CDR1 LNHDA and CDR2 SQIVND (reference sequence). The CDR3 is CASSNGNSPLHF. The DNA of the CDR3 is TGTGCCAGTAGTAACGGGAATTCACCCCTCCACTTT.

V usage is TRBV29-1 and J usage is TRBJ1-2; D is undetermined. CDR3 length equals 11 residues. Germline V CDR1 and CDR2: SQVTM, ANQGSEA. Trimming cost V 2 bases and J 2 bases, with 3 bases left between them. In nucleotides, the CDR3 is TGCAGCGTTGAACAGAACTATGGCTACACCTTC. This sequence encodes CSVEQNYGYTF.

The chain employs TRBV19 and TRBJ2-3; 7 bases are a match to TRBD1. In germline, CDR1 is LNHDA, CDR2 SQIVND (reference sequence). The CDR3 consists of 15 residues. With V trimmed by 3 bases and J by 0 bases, 3 bases remained unmatched. The CDR3 nucleotides read TGTGCCAGTAGTATCGGGACAGTTAGCACAGATACGCAGTATTTT. This sequence encodes CASSIGTVSTDTQYF.

The chain is built from TRBV28 and TRBJ1-3, with D hard to call. The ends were cut back, 4 bases at V and 0 bases at J, with 10 bases in the middle. The CDR3 runs to 15 residues. From germline, CDR1 is MDHEN and CDR2 SYDVKM. The DNA for the CDR3 is TGTGCCAGCAGTTCTCGGACTATCTCTGGAAACACCATATATTTT. Its translation is CASSSRTISGNTIYF.